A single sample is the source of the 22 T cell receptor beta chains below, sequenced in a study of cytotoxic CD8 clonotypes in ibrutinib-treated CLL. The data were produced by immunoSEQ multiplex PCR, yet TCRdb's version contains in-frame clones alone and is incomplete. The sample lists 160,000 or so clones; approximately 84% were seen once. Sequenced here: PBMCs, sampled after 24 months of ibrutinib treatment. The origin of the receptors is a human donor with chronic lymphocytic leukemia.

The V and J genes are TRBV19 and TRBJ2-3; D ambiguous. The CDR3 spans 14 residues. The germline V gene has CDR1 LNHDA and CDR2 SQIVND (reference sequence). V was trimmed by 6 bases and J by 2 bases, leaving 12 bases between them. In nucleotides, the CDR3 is TGTGCCAGTAGCGTCGACTCTTACACAGATACGCAGTATTTT. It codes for CASSVDSYTDTQYF.

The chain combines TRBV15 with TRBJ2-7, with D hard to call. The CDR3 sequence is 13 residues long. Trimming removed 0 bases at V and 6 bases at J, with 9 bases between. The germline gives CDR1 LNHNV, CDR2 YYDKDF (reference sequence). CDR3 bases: TGTGCCACCAGCAGAGATCACCCGGGCGAGCAGTACTTC. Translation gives CATSRDHPGEQYF. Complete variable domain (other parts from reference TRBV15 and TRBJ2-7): DAMVIQNPRYQVTQFGKPVTLSCSQTLNHNVMYWYQQKSSQAPKLLFHYYDKDFNNEADTPDNFQSRRPNTSFCFLDIRSPGLGDTAMYLCATSRDHPGEQYFGPGTRLTVT.

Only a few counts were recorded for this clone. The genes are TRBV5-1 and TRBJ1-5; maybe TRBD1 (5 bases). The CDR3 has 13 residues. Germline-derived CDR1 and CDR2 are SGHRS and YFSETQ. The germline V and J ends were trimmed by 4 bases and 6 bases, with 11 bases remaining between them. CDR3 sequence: CASSGDGGQPQHF. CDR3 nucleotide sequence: TGCGCCAGCAGCGGGGACGGGGGTCAGCCCCAGCATTTT.

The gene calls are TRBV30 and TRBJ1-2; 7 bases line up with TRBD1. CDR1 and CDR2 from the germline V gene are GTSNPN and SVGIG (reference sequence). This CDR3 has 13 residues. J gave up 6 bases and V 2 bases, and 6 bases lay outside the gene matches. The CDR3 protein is CAWSLQGGDGYTF. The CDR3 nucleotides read TGTGCCTGGAGTCTCCAGGGGGGCGATGGCTACACCTTC.

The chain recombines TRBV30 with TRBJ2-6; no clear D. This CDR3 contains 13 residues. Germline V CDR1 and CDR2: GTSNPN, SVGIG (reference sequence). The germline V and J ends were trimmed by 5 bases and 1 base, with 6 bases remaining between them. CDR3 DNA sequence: TGTGCCTGGCAGTCATCTGGGGCCAACGTCCTGACTTTC. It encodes CAWQSSGANVLTF.

CDR3 coding DNA: TGCGCCAGCAGCTTGCTAGTCAGAAACACTGAAGCTTTCTTT. Protein product: CASSLLVRNTEAFF. This chain connects TRBV5-1 to TRBJ1-1; D uncertain. Germline loops: CDR1 SGHRS, CDR2 YFSETQ. The CDR3 is made up of 14 amino acids. Trimming shortened V by 1 base and J by 2 bases, and 9 bases separated the two germline ends.

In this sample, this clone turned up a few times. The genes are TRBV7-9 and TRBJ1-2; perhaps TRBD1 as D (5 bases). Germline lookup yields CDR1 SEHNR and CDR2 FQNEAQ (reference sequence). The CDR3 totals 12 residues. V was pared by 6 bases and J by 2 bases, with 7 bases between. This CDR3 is CASRGVNYGYTF. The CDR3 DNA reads TGTGCCAGCAGGGGGGTAAACTATGGCTACACCTTC.

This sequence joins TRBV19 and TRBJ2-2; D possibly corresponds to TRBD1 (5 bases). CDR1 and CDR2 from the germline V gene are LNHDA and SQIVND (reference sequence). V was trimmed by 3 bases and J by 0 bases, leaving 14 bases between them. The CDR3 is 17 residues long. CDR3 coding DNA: TGTGCCAGTAGTATCTTTCTAGGGGATGCGAACACCGGGGAGCTGTTTTTT. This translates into CASSIFLGDANTGELFF. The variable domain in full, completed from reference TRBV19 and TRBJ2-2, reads DGGITQSPKYLFRKEGQNVTLSCEQNLNHDAMYWYRQDPGQGLRLIYYSQIVNDFQKGDIAEGYSVSREKKESFPLTVTSAQKNPTAFYLCASSIFLGDANTGELFFGEGSRLTVL.

The CDR3 reads CASSLGGTDTQYF. The CDR3 bases are TGTGCCAGCAGTTTAGGAGGCACAGATACGCAGTATTTT. This chain links TRBV28 with TRBJ2-3, with D unresolved. V lost 2 bases to trimming and J lost 1 base, with 4 bases between them. Germline CDR1 is MDHEN and CDR2 is SYDVKM. The CDR3 spans 13 residues.

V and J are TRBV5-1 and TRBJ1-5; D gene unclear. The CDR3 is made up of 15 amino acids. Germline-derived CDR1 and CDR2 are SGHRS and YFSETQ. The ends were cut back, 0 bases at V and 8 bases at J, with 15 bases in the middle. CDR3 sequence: CASSLEPLGGKPQHF. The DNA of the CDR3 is TGCGCCAGCAGCTTGGAACCCCTCGGTGGAAAGCCCCAGCATTTT.

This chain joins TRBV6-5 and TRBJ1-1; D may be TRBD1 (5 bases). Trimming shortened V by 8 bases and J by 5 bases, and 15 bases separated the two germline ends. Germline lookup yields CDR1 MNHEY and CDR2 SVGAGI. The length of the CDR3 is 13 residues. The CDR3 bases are TGTGCCAGCTCCGGGACGAAGAGGACTGAAGCTTTCTTT. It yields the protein CASSGTKRTEAFF.

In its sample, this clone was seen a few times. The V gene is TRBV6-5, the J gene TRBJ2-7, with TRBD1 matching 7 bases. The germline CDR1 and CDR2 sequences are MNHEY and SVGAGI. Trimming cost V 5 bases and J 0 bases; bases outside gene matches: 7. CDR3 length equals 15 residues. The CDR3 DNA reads TGTGCCAGCAGTGCTTCGAGGGACAGCTCCTACGAGCAGTACTTC. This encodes CASSASRDSSYEQYF.

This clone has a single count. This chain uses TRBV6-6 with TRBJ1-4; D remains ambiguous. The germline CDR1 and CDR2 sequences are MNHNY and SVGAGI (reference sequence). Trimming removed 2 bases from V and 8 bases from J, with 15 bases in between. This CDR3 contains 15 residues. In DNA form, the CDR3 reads TGTGCCAGCAGTTACGCGGGCCCTAACGGGGAAAAACTGTTTTTT. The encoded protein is CASSYAGPNGEKLFF.

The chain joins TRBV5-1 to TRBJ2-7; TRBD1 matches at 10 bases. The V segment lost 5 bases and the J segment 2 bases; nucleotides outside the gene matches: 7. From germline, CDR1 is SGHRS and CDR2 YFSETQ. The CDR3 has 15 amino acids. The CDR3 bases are TGCGCCAGCAGTTTCAGGACAGGGGGGACCTACGAGCAGTACTTC. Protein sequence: CASSFRTGGTYEQYF. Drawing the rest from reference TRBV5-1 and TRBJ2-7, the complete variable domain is KAGVTQTPRYLIKTRGQQVTLSCSPISGHRSVSWYQQTPGQGLQFLFEYFSETQRNKGNFPGRFSGRQFSNSRSEMNVSTLELGDSALYLCASSFRTGGTYEQYFGPGTRLTVT.

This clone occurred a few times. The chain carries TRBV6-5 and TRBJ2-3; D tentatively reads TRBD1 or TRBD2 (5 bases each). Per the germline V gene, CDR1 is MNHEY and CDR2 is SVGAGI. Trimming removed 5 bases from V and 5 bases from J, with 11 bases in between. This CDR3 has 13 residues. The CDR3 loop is CASSGTYGDTQYF. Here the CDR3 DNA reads TGTGCCAGCAGTGGGACCTACGGAGATACGCAGTATTTT.

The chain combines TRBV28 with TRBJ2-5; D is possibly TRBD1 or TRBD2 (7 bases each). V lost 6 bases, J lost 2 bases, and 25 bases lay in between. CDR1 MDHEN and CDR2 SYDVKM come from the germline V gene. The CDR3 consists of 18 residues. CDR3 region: CASRRRTGRPAGQETQYF. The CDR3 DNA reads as TGTGCCAGCAGACGCAGGACAGGCAGACCAGCGGGGCAAGAGACCCAGTACTTC. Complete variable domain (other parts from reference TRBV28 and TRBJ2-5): DVKVTQSSRYLVKRTGEKVFLECVQDMDHENMFWYRQDPGLGLRLIYFSYDVKMKEKGDIPEGYSVSREKKERFSLILESASTNQTSMYLCASRRRTGRPAGQETQYFGPGTRLLVL.

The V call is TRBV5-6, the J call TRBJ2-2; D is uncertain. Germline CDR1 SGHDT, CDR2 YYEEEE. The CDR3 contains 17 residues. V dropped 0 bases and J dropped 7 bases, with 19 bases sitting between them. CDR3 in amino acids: CASSLGTSVGRIGELFF. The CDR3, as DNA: TGTGCCAGCAGCTTGGGTACATCGGTGGGTAGGATCGGGGAGCTGTTTTTT.

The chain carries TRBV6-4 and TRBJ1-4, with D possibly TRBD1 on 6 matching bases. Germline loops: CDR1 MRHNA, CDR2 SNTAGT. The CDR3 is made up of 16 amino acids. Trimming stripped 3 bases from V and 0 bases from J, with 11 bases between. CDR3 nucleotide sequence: TGTGCCAGCAGTGATACTCCAGGGGCAACTAATGAAAAACTGTTTTTT. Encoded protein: CASSDTPGATNEKLFF.

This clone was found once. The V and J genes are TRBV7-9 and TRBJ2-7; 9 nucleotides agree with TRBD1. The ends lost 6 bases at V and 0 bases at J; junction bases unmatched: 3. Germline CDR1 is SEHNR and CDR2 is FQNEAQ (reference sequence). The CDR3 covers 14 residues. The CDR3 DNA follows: TGTGCCAGCAGTAGGGACAGGGACTCCTACGAGCAGTACTTC. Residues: CASSRDRDSYEQYF.

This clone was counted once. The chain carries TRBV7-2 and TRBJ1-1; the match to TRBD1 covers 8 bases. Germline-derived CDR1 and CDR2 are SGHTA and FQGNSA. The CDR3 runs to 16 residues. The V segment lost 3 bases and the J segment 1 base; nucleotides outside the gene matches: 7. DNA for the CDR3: TGTGCCAGCAGCTTTCAGGACAGGGTGGGGAACACTGAAGCTTTCTTT. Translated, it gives CASSFQDRVGNTEAFF.

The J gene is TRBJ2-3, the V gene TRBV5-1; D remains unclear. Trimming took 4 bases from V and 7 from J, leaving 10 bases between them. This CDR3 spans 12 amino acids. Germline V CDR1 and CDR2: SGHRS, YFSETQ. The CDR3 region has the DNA TGCGCCAGCAGCGGTGGCGGATATACGCAGTATTTT. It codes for CASSGGGYTQYF.

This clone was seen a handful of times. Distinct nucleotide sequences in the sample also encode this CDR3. CDR3 DNA: TGTGCCTGGAGTGTGGGGGTCACAGATACGCAGTATTTT. Protein product: CAWSVGVTDTQYF. The chain employs TRBV30 and TRBJ2-3, with D perhaps TRBD1 or TRBD2 (5 bases each). The V end was cut by 0 bases, the J end by 2 bases, with 6 bases between. Germline V gives CDR1 GTSNPN, CDR2 SVGIG (reference sequence). CDR3 length: 13 amino acids.